A single T cell receptor (beta chain) is shown here with its context. Its matching antigen is unknown. Other DNA sequences in this specimen translate into the identical CDR3. The data belong to a study of shared clonotypes between healthy human individuals. The data were produced by immunoSEQ multiplex PCR, yet TCRdb's version contains in-frame clones alone and is incomplete. The sample lists 2.3 million or so clones, more than 85% seen once, with 0.39% in the top ten. Germline V CDR1 and CDR2: MDHEN, SYDVKM. V lost 3 bases and J 4 bases, leaving 6 bases between the germline ends. The CDR3 length is 12 residues. Study conclusions and caveats: Represented diversity (both genetic and exposure-history) was limited by the small number of donors.

Input material: naive CD4+ T cells from PBMCs. Subset of the sample: CD45RA+ positively selected. This TCR was sampled from a man between 18 and 35 years old in good health. Some clones in this sample may be carry-over from other donors' samples. The V and J genes are TRBV28 and TRBJ2-5; D possibly corresponds to TRBD1 (5 bases). In nucleotides, the CDR3 is TGTGCCAGCAGTTTCAGGGCAGAGACCCAGTACTTC. Translating it yields CASSFRAETQYF. The full variable domain, rest sourced from reference TRBV28 and TRBJ2-5, is DVKVTQSSRYLVKRTGEKVFLECVQDMDHENMFWYRQDPGLGLRLIYFSYDVKMKEKGDIPEGYSVSREKKERFSLILESASTNQTSMYLCASSFRAETQYFGPGTRLLVL.